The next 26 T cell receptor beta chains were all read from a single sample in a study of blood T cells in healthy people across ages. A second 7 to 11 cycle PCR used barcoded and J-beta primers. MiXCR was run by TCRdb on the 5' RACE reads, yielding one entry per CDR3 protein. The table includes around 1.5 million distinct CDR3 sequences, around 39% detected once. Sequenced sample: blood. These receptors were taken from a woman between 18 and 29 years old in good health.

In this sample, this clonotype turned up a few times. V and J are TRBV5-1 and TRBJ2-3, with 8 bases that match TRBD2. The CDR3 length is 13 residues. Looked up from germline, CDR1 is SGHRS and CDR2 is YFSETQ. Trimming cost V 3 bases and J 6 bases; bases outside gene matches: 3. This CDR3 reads CASSSPGGDTQYF. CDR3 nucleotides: TGCGCCAGCAGCTCCCCGGGAGGGGATACGCAGTATTTT.

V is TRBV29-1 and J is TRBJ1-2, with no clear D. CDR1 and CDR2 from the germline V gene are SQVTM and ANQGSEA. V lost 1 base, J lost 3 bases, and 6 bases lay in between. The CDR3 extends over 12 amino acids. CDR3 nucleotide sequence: TGCAGCGTTGAAGGGCTGGACTATGGCTACACCTTC. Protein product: CSVEGLDYGYTF.

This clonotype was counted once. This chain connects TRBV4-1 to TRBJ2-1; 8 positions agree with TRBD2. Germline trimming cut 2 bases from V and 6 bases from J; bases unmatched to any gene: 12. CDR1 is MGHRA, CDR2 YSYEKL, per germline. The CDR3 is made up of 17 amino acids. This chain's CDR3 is CASSQSVTGGPFNEQFF. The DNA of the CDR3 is TGCGCCAGCAGCCAATCGGTAACGGGAGGGCCTTTCAATGAGCAGTTCTTC.

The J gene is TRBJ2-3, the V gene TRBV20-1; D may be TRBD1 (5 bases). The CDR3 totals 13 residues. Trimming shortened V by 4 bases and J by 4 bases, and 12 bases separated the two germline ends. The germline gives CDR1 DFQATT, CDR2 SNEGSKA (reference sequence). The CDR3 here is CSAIKGAPDTQYF. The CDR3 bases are TGCAGTGCTATTAAAGGGGCCCCAGATACGCAGTATTTT.

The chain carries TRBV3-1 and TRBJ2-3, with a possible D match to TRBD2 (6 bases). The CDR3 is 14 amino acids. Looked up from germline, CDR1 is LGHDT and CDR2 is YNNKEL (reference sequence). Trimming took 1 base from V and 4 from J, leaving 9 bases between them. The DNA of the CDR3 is TGTGCCAGCAGCCAAGCGGGAGTCTCAGATACGCAGTATTTT. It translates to CASSQAGVSDTQYF.

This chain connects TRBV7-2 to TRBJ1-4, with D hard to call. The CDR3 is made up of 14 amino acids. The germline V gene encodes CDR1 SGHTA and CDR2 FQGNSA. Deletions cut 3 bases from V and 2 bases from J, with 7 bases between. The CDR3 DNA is TGTGCCAGCAGCTTCCTACTGACTAATGAAAAACTGTTTTTT. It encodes CASSFLLTNEKLFF.

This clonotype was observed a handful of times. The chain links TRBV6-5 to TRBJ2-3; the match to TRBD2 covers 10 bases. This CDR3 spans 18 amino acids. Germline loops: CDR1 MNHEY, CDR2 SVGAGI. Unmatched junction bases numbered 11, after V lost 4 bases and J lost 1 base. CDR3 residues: CASSSRSLAGGRTDTQYF. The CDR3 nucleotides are TGTGCCAGCAGTTCAAGATCATTAGCGGGGGGACGCACAGATACGCAGTATTTT.

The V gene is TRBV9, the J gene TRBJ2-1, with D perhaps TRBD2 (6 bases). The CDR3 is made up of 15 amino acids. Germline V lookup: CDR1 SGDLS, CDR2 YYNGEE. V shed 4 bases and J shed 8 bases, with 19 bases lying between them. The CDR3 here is CASSPSGGSGDEQFF. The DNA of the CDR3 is TGTGCCAGCAGCCCTAGTGGGGGGTCGGGCGATGAGCAGTTCTTC.

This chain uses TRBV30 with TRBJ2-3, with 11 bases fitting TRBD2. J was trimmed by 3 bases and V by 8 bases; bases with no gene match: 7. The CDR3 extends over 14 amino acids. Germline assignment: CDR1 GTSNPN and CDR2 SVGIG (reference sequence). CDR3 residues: CALTSGGGTDTQYF. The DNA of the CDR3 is TGTGCCCTCACTAGCGGGGGAGGAACAGATACGCAGTATTTT.

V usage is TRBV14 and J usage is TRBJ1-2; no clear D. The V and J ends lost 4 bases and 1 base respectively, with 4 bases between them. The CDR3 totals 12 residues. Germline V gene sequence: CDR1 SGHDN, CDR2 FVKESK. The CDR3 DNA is TGTGCCAGCAGCCGATTTAACTATGGCTACACCTTC. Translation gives CASSRFNYGYTF.

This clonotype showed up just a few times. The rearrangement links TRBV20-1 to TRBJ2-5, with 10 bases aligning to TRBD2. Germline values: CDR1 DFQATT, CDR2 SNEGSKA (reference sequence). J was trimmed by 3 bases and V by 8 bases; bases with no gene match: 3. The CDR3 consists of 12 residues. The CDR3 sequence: CSSLAGEETQYF. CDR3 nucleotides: TGCAGTTCCCTAGCGGGAGAAGAGACCCAGTACTTC.

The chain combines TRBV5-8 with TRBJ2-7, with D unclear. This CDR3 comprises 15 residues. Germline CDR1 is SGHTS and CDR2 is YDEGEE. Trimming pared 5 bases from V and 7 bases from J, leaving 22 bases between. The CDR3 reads CASRKRSAPPWEQYF. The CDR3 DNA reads TGTGCCAGCAGGAAGAGGTCTGCCCCCCCCTGGGAGCAGTACTTC.

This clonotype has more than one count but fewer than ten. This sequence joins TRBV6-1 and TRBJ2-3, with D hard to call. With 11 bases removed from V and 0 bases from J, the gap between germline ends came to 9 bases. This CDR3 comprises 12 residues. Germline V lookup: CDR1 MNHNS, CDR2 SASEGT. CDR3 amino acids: CACGWSTDTQYF. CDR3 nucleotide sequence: TGTGCCTGTGGGTGGAGCACAGATACGCAGTATTTT.

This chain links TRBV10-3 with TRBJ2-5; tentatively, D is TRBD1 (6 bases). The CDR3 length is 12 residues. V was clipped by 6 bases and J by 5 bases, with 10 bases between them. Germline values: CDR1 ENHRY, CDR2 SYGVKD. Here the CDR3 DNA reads TGTGCCATCAGGGGTGACAGGGAGACCCAGTACTTC. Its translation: CAIRGDRETQYF.

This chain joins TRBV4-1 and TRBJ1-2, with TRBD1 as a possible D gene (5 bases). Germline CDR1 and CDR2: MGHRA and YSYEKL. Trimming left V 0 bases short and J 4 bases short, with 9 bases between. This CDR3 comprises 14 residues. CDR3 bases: TGCGCCAGCAGCCAAGAGTGGGGGGGCTATGGCTACACCTTC. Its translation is CASSQEWGGYGYTF.

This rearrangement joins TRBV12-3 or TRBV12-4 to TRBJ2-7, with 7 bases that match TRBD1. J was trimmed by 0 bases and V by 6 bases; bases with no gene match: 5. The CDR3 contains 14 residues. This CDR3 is CASRQGLGSYEQYF. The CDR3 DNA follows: TGTGCCAGCAGACAGGGGTTGGGCTCCTACGAGCAGTACTTC.

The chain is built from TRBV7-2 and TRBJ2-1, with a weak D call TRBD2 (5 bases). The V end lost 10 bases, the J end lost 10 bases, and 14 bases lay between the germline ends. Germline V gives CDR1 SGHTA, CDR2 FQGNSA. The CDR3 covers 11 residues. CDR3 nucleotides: TGTGCCACCTCGGAGCGGTACGAGCAGTTCTTC. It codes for CATSERYEQFF.

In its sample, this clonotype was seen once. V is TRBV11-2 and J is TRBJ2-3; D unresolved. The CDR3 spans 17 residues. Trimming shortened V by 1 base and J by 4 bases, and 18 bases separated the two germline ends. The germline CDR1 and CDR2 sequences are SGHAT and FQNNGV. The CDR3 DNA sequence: TGTGCCAGCAGCTTAGCGGCTGGAATAACCCCCTCAGATACGCAGTATTTT. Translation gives CASSLAAGITPSDTQYF.

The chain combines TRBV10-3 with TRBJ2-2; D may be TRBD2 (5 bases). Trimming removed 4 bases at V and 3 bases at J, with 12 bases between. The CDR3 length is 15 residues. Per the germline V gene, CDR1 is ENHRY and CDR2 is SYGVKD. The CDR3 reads CAISGVGDYTGELFF. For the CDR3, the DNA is TGTGCCATCAGTGGCGTGGGAGATTACACCGGGGAGCTGTTTTTT.

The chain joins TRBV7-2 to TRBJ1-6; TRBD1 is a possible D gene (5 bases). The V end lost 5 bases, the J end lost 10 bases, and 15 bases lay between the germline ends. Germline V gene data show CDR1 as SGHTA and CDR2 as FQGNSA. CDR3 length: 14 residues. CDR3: CASSVDFRVSPLHF. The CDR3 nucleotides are TGTGCCAGCAGCGTAGATTTCAGGGTCTCACCCCTCCACTTT.

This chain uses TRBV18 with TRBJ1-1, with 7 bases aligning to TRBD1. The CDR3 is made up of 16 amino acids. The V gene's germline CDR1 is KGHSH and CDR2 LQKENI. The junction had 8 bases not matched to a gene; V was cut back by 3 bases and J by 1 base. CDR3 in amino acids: CASSPASDRANTEAFF. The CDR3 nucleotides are TGTGCCAGCTCACCCGCGAGCGACAGGGCGAACACTGAAGCTTTCTTT.

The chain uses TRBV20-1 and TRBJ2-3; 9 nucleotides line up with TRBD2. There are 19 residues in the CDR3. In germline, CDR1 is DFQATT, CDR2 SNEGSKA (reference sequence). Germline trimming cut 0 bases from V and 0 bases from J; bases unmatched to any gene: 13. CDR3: CSARDPLAGRVVSTDTQYF. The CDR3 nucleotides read TGCAGTGCTAGAGACCCTCTAGCGGGAAGGGTAGTTAGCACAGATACGCAGTATTTT.

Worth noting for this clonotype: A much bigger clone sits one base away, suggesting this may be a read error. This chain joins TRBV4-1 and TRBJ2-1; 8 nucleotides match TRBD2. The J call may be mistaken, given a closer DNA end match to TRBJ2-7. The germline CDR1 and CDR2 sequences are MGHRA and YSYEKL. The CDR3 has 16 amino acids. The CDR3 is CASSQEPTSGYNEQYF. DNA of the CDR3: TGCGCCAGCAGCCAAGAACCCACTAGCGGCTACAATGAGCAGTACTTC.

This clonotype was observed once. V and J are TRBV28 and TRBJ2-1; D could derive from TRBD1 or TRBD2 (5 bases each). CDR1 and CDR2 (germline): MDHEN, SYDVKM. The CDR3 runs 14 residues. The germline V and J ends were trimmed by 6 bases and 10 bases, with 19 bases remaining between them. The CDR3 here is CASSSTPGAEEQFF. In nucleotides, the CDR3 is TGTGCCAGCAGCTCCACCCCCGGGGCGGAGGAGCAGTTCTTC. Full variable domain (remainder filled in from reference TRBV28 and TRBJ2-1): DVKVTQSSRYLVKRTGEKVFLECVQDMDHENMFWYRQDPGLGLRLIYFSYDVKMKEKGDIPEGYSVSREKKERFSLILESASTNQTSMYLCASSSTPGAEEQFFGPGTRLTVL.

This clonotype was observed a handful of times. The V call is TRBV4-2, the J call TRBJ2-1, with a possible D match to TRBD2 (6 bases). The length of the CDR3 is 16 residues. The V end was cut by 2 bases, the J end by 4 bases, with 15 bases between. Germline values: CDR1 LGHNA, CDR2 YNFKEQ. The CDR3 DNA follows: TGTGCCAGCAGCCAATTCTCTACGACTAGATACAATGAGCAGTTCTTC. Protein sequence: CASSQFSTTRYNEQFF.

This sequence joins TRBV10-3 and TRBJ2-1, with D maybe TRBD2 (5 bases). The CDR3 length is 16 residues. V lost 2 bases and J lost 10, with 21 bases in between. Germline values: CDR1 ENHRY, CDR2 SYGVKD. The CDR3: CAISEGSQGRGWEQFF. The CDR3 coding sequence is TGTGCCATCAGTGAGGGATCACAAGGACGGGGATGGGAGCAGTTCTTC.